Each of the 22 T cell receptor beta chains below was sequenced from the same sample in a study of blood T cell repertoires in COVID-19. Some clones are missing from TCRdb's copy, which holds only in-frame ones; the method was immunoSEQ multiplex PCR. The sample records some 90,000 clones, 75% to 95% being singletons. Sequenced material: peripheral blood. The origin of the receptors is a woman between 50 and 59 years old in a cohort sampled during active COVID-19.

The J gene is TRBJ1-5, the V gene TRBV5-1, with TRBD1 identical over 7 bases. The CDR3 spans 14 residues. Trimming took 4 bases from V and 5 from J; bases not matched to a gene: 6. Germline CDR1 SGHRS, CDR2 YFSETQ. In nucleotides, the CDR3 is TGCGCCAGCAGCCCAGGGACAGACGATCAGCCCCAGCATTTT. It specifies CASSPGTDDQPQHF.

The J gene is TRBJ2-3, the V gene TRBV9, with 8 positions matching TRBD2. Germline-derived CDR1 and CDR2 are SGDLS and YYNGEE. J lost 6 bases, V lost 5 bases, and 8 bases had no gene match. The CDR3 has 14 amino acids. CDR3 nucleotide sequence: TGTGCCAGCAGGCCAGCGGGGGCCGGTGATACGCAGTATTTT. Its translation: CASRPAGAGDTQYF. Full variable domain (rest looked up from reference TRBV9 and TRBJ2-3): DSGVTQTPKHLITATGQRVTLRCSPRSGDLSVYWYQQSLDQGLQFLIQYYNGEERAKGNILERFSAQQFPDLHSELNLSSLELGDSALYFCASRPAGAGDTQYFGPGTRLTVL.

The chain combines TRBV7-2 with TRBJ2-1; the D gene is possibly TRBD1 (6 bases). V lost 1 base, J lost 3 bases, and 10 bases lay in between. This CDR3 has 15 amino acids. CDR1 is SGHTA and CDR2 is FQGNSA in the germline V gene. The CDR3, as DNA: TGTGCCAGCAGCTTAGGCCGGGGACACTACAATGAGCAGTTCTTC. It yields the protein CASSLGRGHYNEQFF.

The chain is built from TRBV28 and TRBJ2-2; TRBD1 matches at 7 bases. The V segment lost 6 bases and the J segment 2 bases; nucleotides outside the gene matches: 15. This CDR3 has 18 residues. Germline CDR1 is MDHEN and CDR2 is SYDVKM. CDR3 sequence (DNA): TGTGCCAGCAGGGAACAGGGGTTCCTACTGTCAAACACCGGGGAGCTGTTTTTT. It translates to CASREQGFLLSNTGELFF.

In its sample, this clone is medium-sized. The chain uses TRBV7-9 and TRBJ1-5; possibly TRBD1 for D (5 bases). This CDR3 has 13 amino acids. V was cut by 5 bases and J by 6 bases, with 11 bases left in between. The germline V gene has CDR1 SEHNR and CDR2 FQNEAQ (reference sequence). The CDR3 coding sequence is TGTGCCAGCAGCCGACAGATAGGTCAGCCCCAGCATTTT. It yields the protein CASSRQIGQPQHF.

This chain connects TRBV30 to TRBJ2-1, with TRBD2 identical over 10 bases. The CDR3 loop spans 14 amino acids. In germline, CDR1 is GTSNPN, CDR2 SVGIG (reference sequence). V shed 0 bases and J 9 bases; nucleotides not matched to a gene: 5. The CDR3, as DNA: TGTGCCTGGAGTGTAGCGGGGGGGCCAAGTGAGCAGTTCTTC. Its protein product is CAWSVAGGPSEQFF.

The gene calls are TRBV19 and TRBJ1-5, with 10 bases lining up with TRBD1. There are 18 residues in the CDR3. V was clipped by 8 bases and J by 0 bases; unmatched bases: 13. CDR1 and CDR2 from the germline V gene are LNHDA and SQIVND (reference sequence). The CDR3 region is CASRGGDRGYHSNQPQHF. CDR3 nucleotides: TGTGCCAGTCGGGGGGGGGACAGGGGCTACCATAGCAATCAGCCCCAGCATTTT.

The chain combines TRBV6-5 with TRBJ1-1; D perhaps matches TRBD1 (6 bases). This CDR3 has 13 amino acids. The ends were cut back, 2 bases at V and 6 bases at J, with 10 bases in the middle. Germline V gene data show CDR1 as MNHEY and CDR2 as SVGAGI. CDR3 in amino acids: CASSYGGSAEAFF. The CDR3 coding sequence is TGTGCCAGCAGTTACGGGGGCTCGGCTGAAGCTTTCTTT.

The genes are TRBV10-3 and TRBJ1-5; TRBD1 might be the D (5 bases). V lost 11 bases and J 5 bases, leaving 16 bases between the germline ends. The CDR3 contains 13 residues. Germline loops: CDR1 ENHRY, CDR2 SYGVKD. As DNA, the CDR3 is TGTGCCGCCCAGCTGGGGCTAGATCAGCCCCAGCATTTT. Translated, it gives CAAQLGLDQPQHF.

J is TRBJ2-1 and V is TRBV11-1, with 8 positions matching TRBD1. CDR1 and CDR2 from the germline V gene are SGHAT and FQDESV (reference sequence). Germline trimming cut 4 bases from V and 7 bases from J; bases unmatched to any gene: 3. The CDR3 runs to 13 residues. The CDR3 spells CASSWDRMNEQFF. CDR3 DNA: TGTGCCAGCAGCTGGGACAGGATGAATGAGCAGTTCTTC.

The chain joins TRBV7-3 to TRBJ1-5; 10 bases are shared with TRBD1. The J segment lost 0 bases and the V segment lost 5 bases, leaving 7 bases of the junction unmatched. CDR3 length equals 17 residues. Per germline, CDR1 SGHTA and CDR2 FQGTGA. CDR3: CASSPTGTGASNQPQHF. CDR3 bases: TGTGCCAGCAGCCCAACCGGGACAGGGGCTAGCAATCAGCCCCAGCATTTT.

The chain couples TRBV5-1 to TRBJ1-1; D not certain. CDR1 SGHRS and CDR2 YFSETQ come from the germline V gene. V lost 2 bases, J lost 1 base, and 9 bases lay in between. There are 14 residues in the CDR3. CDR3 residues: CASSLQHTNTEAFF. The CDR3 DNA sequence: TGCGCCAGCAGCTTACAACACACGAACACTGAAGCTTTCTTT.

The J gene is TRBJ2-1, the V gene TRBV14; the D gene is possibly TRBD2 (6 bases). The CDR3 loop spans 16 amino acids. Germline CDR1 reads SGHDN; CDR2 reads FVKESK. Trimming took 2 bases from V and 10 from J, leaving 21 bases between them. CDR3 in amino acids: CASSQFLAPLVREQFF. CDR3 DNA: TGTGCCAGCAGCCAATTTCTAGCGCCGTTGGTCAGGGAGCAGTTCTTC.

This clone was observed once. This chain uses TRBV28 with TRBJ2-1; 9 bases fit TRBD2. The germline CDR1 and CDR2 sequences are MDHEN and SYDVKM. The CDR3 sequence is 16 residues long. Trimming at V came to 3 bases and at J to 1 base, leaving 4 bases not matched to a gene. The CDR3 loop reads CASSLHSGGSYNEQFF. CDR3 sequence (DNA): TGTGCCAGCAGTTTGCATAGCGGGGGATCCTACAATGAGCAGTTCTTC.

The CDR3, as DNA: TGTGCCAGCAGCTATAGCGGCAGCTCCTACGAGCAGTACTTC. Amino acid sequence: CASSYSGSSYEQYF. This rearrangement joins TRBV7-8 to TRBJ2-7; D possibly corresponds to TRBD2 (6 bases). V lost 4 bases to trimming and J lost 0 bases, with 10 bases between them. There are 14 residues in the CDR3. Per germline, CDR1 SGHVS and CDR2 FQNEAQ.

V usage is TRBV19 and J usage is TRBJ1-5; perhaps TRBD1 as D (5 bases). This CDR3 contains 15 residues. Germline CDR1 and CDR2: LNHDA and SQIVND (reference sequence). Trimming cost V 2 bases and J 1 base, with 9 bases left between them. As DNA, the CDR3 is TGTGCCAGTAGTATAAGTCAGGGAAGCAATCAGCCCCAGCATTTT. Translation: CASSISQGSNQPQHF.

The gene calls are TRBV6-5 and TRBJ1-5; D possibly corresponds to TRBD1 (6 bases). The CDR3 runs 11 residues. V lost 9 bases and J lost 11, with 14 bases in between. Germline values: CDR1 MNHEY, CDR2 SVGAGI. Here the CDR3 reads CASGYRETQHF. The CDR3 region has the DNA TGTGCCAGTGGCTACAGGGAGACCCAGCATTTT.

The chain recombines TRBV9 with TRBJ2-7, with TRBD1 identical over 9 bases. Germline assignment: CDR1 SGDLS and CDR2 YYNGEE. V trimming: 0 bases; J trimming: 6 bases; junction bases outside the gene matches: 4. This CDR3 contains 14 residues. This CDR3 reads CASSVGGQGGEQYF. CDR3 sequence (DNA): TGTGCCAGCAGCGTAGGGGGACAGGGAGGCGAGCAGTACTTC.

The V and J genes are TRBV20-1 and TRBJ2-7; D might be TRBD2 (6 bases). Germline V gene data show CDR1 as DFQATT and CDR2 as SNEGSKA (reference sequence). CDR3 size: 13 residues. With 3 bases removed from V and 4 bases from J, the gap between germline ends came to 13 bases. The CDR3 is CSASPPGTYEQYF. The CDR3 DNA reads TGCAGTGCTAGTCCCCCAGGGACTTACGAGCAGTACTTC.

In its sample, this clone was seen a few times. The rearrangement uses TRBV18 and TRBJ1-5; D not certain. The V gene lost 3 bases and the J gene lost 0 bases, with 9 bases spanning the gap. The CDR3 extends over 15 amino acids. Germline V gene data show CDR1 as KGHSH and CDR2 as LQKENI. In DNA form, the CDR3 reads TGTGCCAGCTCACCTGTCGGGGATAGCAATCAGCCCCAGCATTTT. Translated: CASSPVGDSNQPQHF. Full variable domain (rest looked up from reference TRBV18 and TRBJ1-5): NAGVMQNPRHLVRRRGQEARLRCSPMKGHSHVYWYRQLPEEGLKFMVYLQKENIIDESGMPKERFSAEFPKEGPSILRIQQVVRGDSAAYFCASSPVGDSNQPQHFGDGTRLSIL.

This chain links TRBV7-9 with TRBJ2-4, with D perhaps matching TRBD1 (6 bases). The CDR3 covers 15 residues. CDR1 is SEHNR, CDR2 FQNEAQ, per germline (reference sequence). V shed 4 bases and J shed 1 base, with 11 bases lying between them. CDR3 sequence: CASSSTGIAKNIQYF. CDR3 nucleotides: TGTGCCAGCAGCTCCACAGGGATCGCCAAAAACATTCAGTACTTC.

The chain uses TRBV13 and TRBJ1-2, with 8 positions matching TRBD1. Germline values: CDR1 PRHDT, CDR2 FYEKMQ (reference sequence). The CDR3 consists of 15 residues. Trimming at V came to 5 bases and at J to 10 bases, leaving 15 bases not matched to a gene. CDR3 DNA sequence: TGTGCCAGCAGCAGTACCTTAACAGGGGGGTTGGTCTACACCTTC. It codes for CASSSTLTGGLVYTF. Full variable domain (remainder filled in from reference TRBV13 and TRBJ1-2): AAGVIQSPRHLIKEKRETATLKCYPIPRHDTVYWYQQGPGQDPQFLISFYEKMQSDKGSIPDRFSAQQFSDYHSELNMSSLELGDSALYFCASSSTLTGGLVYTFGSGTRLTVV.